This is a list of T cell receptor beta chains from one sample in a study of cytomegalovirus exposure and HLA in healthy donors. Assay: immunoSEQ multiplex PCR; the TCRdb copy retains only in-frame clones and omits some. The table records 160,000 or so clones, just under 80% of them present only once. Sample: PBMCs. The source is a woman between 45 and 60 years old in good health and CMV-seronegative. Both conserved end residues are part of each CDR3. D genes are given only for firm matches. Rows may omit the clone size; those that give it use once, few, many or a size class.

J: TRBJ2-5; length: 16; V: TRBV14; size: .; D: TRBD2; DNA: TGTGCCAGCAGCCAATTCGGACTAGCTGAACAAGAGACCCAGTACTTC; CDR3: CASSQFGLAEQETQYF
J: TRBJ1-1; length: 17; V: TRBV4-3; size: few; D: TRBD1; DNA: TGCGCCAGCAGCCAAGCTAGAGGGACAGGGGGCGTCTCTGAAGCTTTCTTT; CDR3: CASSQARGTGGVSEAFF
J: TRBJ1-5; length: 16; V: TRBV7-2; size: .; D: .; DNA: TGTGCCAGCACCCCGGGAGGACCTCATAGCAATCAGCCCCAGCATTTT; CDR3: CASTPGGPHSNQPQHF
J: TRBJ1-6; length: 15; V: TRBV5-4; size: .; D: .; DNA: TGTGCCAGCAGCTCCGACAGCGTCTATAATTCACCCCTCCACTTT; CDR3: CASSSDSVYNSPLHF
J: TRBJ1-6; length: 15; V: TRBV4-2; size: .; D: .; DNA: TGTGCCAGCAGCACGAGTAGGGAGGTGGGGTCACCCCTCCACTTT; CDR3: CASSTSREVGSPLHF
J: TRBJ2-1; length: 16; V: TRBV7-9; size: .; D: TRBD2; DNA: TGTGCCAGCAGCTTAGTTTCCAGCGGGATCCGCAATGAGCAGTTCTTC; CDR3: CASSLVSSGIRNEQFF
J: TRBJ1-1; length: 15; V: TRBV29-1; size: once; D: .; DNA: TGCAGCGTTGAATTACAGAGCGGCATGAACACTGAAGCTTTCTTT; CDR3: CSVELQSGMNTEAFF
J: TRBJ2-5; length: 13; V: TRBV4-3; size: .; D: .; DNA: TGCGCCAGCAGCCAAGGCAGGGCCCACGGGCAGTACTTC; CDR3: CASSQGRAHGQYF
J: TRBJ2-7; length: 16; V: TRBV6-5; size: once; D: TRBD1; DNA: TGTGCCAGCAGTTACTGGGCAGGGACAGGATTGGGCGAGCAGTACTTC; CDR3: CASSYWAGTGLGEQYF
J: TRBJ1-1; length: 16; V: TRBV7-6; size: .; D: TRBD1; DNA: TGTGCCAGCAGCTTCGACAGGGCCGGGATGAACACTGAAGCTTTCTTT; CDR3: CASSFDRAGMNTEAFF
J: TRBJ2-4; length: 13; V: TRBV6-5; size: .; D: TRBD1; DNA: TGTGCCAGCAGCTGGAACAGGGGAGACATTCAGTACTTC; CDR3: CASSWNRGDIQYF
J: TRBJ2-3; length: 16; V: TRBV6-4; size: .; D: TRBD1; DNA: TGTGCCAGCAGCAGGTCGGCAGGGGGAGGCACAGATACGCAGTATTTT; CDR3: CASSRSAGGGTDTQYF
J: TRBJ1-2; length: 15; V: TRBV4-3; size: .; D: .; DNA: TGCGCCAGCAGCCCTTCCGGGGGGAGCCTTGGGGGCTACACCTTC; CDR3: CASSPSGGSLGGYTF
J: TRBJ2-5; length: 14; V: TRBV29-1; size: .; D: .; DNA: TGCAGCGTTGAAGCCCCAGGGCTTCAAGAGACCCAGTACTTC; CDR3: CSVEAPGLQETQYF
J: TRBJ2-5; length: 16; V: TRBV6-5; size: .; D: TRBD2; DNA: TGTGCCAGCAGTTACGGGGCGGGGGGGCCCCAAGAGACCCAGTACTTC; CDR3: CASSYGAGGPQETQYF
J: TRBJ2-5; length: 13; V: TRBV29-1; size: .; D: TRBD2; DNA: TGCAGCACGCGGACTAGCGGGGGAGAGACCCAGTACTTC; CDR3: CSTRTSGGETQYF